A selection of T cell receptor beta chains follows, all from one sample in a study of control samples from healthy donors and cancer patients. The data were produced by immunoSEQ multiplex PCR, yet TCRdb's version contains in-frame clones alone and is incomplete. The repertoire consists of about 99,000 clones, with 80% to 90% occurring once and the leading ten covering 19%. The sequenced sample consisted of PBMCs. The receptors come from a man aged 55 to 69 with lung cancer. Each CDR3 is given with its conserved first and last residue. A D gene is named only where the DNA matches it firmly. Only some rows state a clone size, as once, few, many or a class for expanded clones.

D: NA; size: NA; V: TRBV5-1; J: TRBJ2-1; CDR3: CASSLDNYNEQFF; DNA: TGCGCCAGCAGCTTGGACAACTACAATGAGCAGTTCTTC
D: TRBD1; size: NA; V: TRBV5-1; J: TRBJ2-3; CDR3: CASSLTGDSTDTQYF; DNA: TGCGCCAGCAGCTTAACAGGGGATAGCACAGATACGCAGTATTTT
D: NA; size: once; V: TRBV5-1; J: TRBJ2-7; CDR3: CASSLEEAAYEQYF; DNA: TGCGCCAGCAGCTTGGAAGAGGCCGCCTACGAGCAGTACTTC
D: NA; size: NA; V: TRBV6-5; J: TRBJ1-2; CDR3: CASSQGNYGYTF; DNA: TGTGCCAGCAGTCAGGGTAACTATGGCTACACCTTC
D: NA; size: NA; V: TRBV6-5; J: TRBJ1-2; CDR3: CASSWHRDTRNYGYTF; DNA: TGTGCCAGCAGTTGGCACCGGGACACCAGGAACTATGGCTACACCTTC
D: TRBD2; size: NA; V: TRBV10-1; J: TRBJ2-1; CDR3: CASSASGVNNEQFF; DNA: TGCGCCAGCAGTGCCAGCGGGGTCAACAATGAGCAGTTCTTC
D: NA; size: NA; V: TRBV28; J: TRBJ2-3; CDR3: CASSLSTAGTDTQYF; DNA: TGTGCCAGCAGTTTATCTACAGCTGGCACAGATACGCAGTATTTT
D: TRBD1; size: NA; V: TRBV7-9; J: TRBJ1-2; CDR3: CASSLSYAGGGYGYTF; DNA: TGTGCCAGCAGCTTATCTTACGCAGGGGGCGGCTATGGCTACACCTTC
D: TRBD1; size: NA; V: TRBV9; J: TRBJ1-5; CDR3: CASSLGTGDQPQHF; DNA: TGTGCCAGCAGCCTGGGGACAGGGGATCAGCCCCAGCATTTT
D: NA; size: once; V: TRBV5-4; J: TRBJ2-2; CDR3: CASSLGPGELFF; DNA: TGTGCCAGCAGCCTGGGACCCGGGGAGCTGTTTTTT
D: TRBD1; size: NA; V: TRBV29-1; J: TRBJ2-3; CDR3: CSVEGGQGAQDTQYF; DNA: TGCAGCGTTGAGGGGGGACAGGGGGCTCAAGATACGCAGTATTTT
D: NA; size: NA; V: TRBV3-1/TRBV3-2; J: TRBJ2-5; CDR3: CASRRGGETQYF; DNA: TGTGCCAGCAGAAGAGGGGGAGAGACCCAGTACTTC
D: TRBD1; size: NA; V: TRBV4-1; J: TRBJ2-6; CDR3: CASSQVRGQGPSGANVLTF; DNA: TGCGCCAGCAGCCAAGTGCGAGGACAGGGACCCTCTGGGGCCAACGTCCTGACTTTC
D: NA; size: NA; V: TRBV6-5; J: TRBJ1-1; CDR3: CASSFRRGTTEAFF; DNA: TGTGCCAGCAGTTTCCGTAGGGGGACCACTGAAGCTTTCTTT
D: NA; size: NA; V: TRBV5-4; J: TRBJ1-1; CDR3: CASSLVTGEAFF; DNA: TGTGCCAGCAGCTTGGTGACTGGCGAAGCTTTCTTT
D: TRBD2; size: NA; V: TRBV7-2; J: TRBJ2-1; CDR3: CASSRALAGGYEQFF; DNA: TGTGCCAGCAGCCGCGCACTAGCGGGGGGCTATGAGCAGTTCTTC
D: NA; size: NA; V: TRBV6-5; J: TRBJ1-2; CDR3: CASSYGEGYGYTF; DNA: TGTGCCAGCAGTTACGGGGAGGGCTATGGCTACACCTTC
D: TRBD1; size: few; V: TRBV5-5; J: TRBJ1-2; CDR3: CASSFEGAWGYTF; DNA: TGTGCCAGCAGCTTCGAGGGGGCTTGGGGCTACACCTTC